This passage covers 18 T cell receptor beta chains from one sample sequenced in a study of blood T cell repertoires in COVID-19. Assay: immunoSEQ multiplex PCR; the TCRdb copy retains only in-frame clones and omits some. The table shows 210,000 or so clones, with 78% occurring only once. The material sequenced was peripheral blood. These receptor sequences come from an elderly woman with active or convalescent COVID-19.

This clone was seen a handful of times. The chain's CDR3 is CATSDVGVVGSNQPQHF. CDR3 sequence (DNA): TGTGCCACCAGTGACGTCGGGGTTGTCGGTAGCAATCAGCCCCAGCATTTT. The chain links TRBV24-1 to TRBJ1-5; no clear D gene. The CDR3 has 17 amino acids. Trimming cost V 4 bases and J 0 bases, with 15 bases left between them. The germline gives CDR1 KGHDR, CDR2 SFDVKD.

This chain uses TRBV12-3 or TRBV12-4 with TRBJ2-5; D not resolved. CDR3 length equals 13 residues. Trimming removed 3 bases at V and 2 bases at J, with 7 bases between. The CDR3 region is CASSFNSQETQYF. The DNA of the CDR3 is TGTGCCAGCAGTTTCAACAGTCAAGAGACCCAGTACTTC.

This clone came up a few times. The rearrangement uses TRBV5-4 and TRBJ1-6; 12 nucleotides line up with TRBD1. Trimming cost V 0 bases and J 16 bases; bases outside gene matches: 5. The CDR3 totals 14 residues. Germline V lookup: CDR1 SGHNT, CDR2 YYREEE (reference sequence). The CDR3 coding sequence is TGTGCCAGCAGCTTGGGGGGACAGGGGGCGGCACTCCACTTT. Translation: CASSLGGQGAALHF.

Turning to this clone: The junction departs from the called germline gene at one end, perhaps through a read error. The V and J genes are TRBV11-2 and TRBJ1-5, with D perhaps TRBD1 (5 bases). The CDR3 totals 15 residues. From germline, CDR1 is SGHAT and CDR2 FQNNGV. For the CDR3, the DNA is TGTGCCAGCAGCCTAGACTCGGGGGGTTGGCAGCCCCAGCATTTT. It encodes CASSLDSGGWQPQHF.

The chain couples TRBV19 to TRBJ2-3, with D uncertain. The CDR3 is 13 amino acids. The germline CDR1 and CDR2 sequences are LNHDA and SQIVND (reference sequence). The germline V and J ends were trimmed by 4 bases and 2 bases, with 7 bases remaining between them. CDR3 DNA: TGTGCCAGTAGTAAGCAGGACACAGATACGCAGTATTTT. Its translation is CASSKQDTDTQYF.

V and J are TRBV28 and TRBJ1-2; tentatively, D is TRBD1 (6 bases). V was cut by 3 bases and J by 4 bases, with 15 bases left in between. Germline V gene lookup returns CDR1 MDHEN and CDR2 SYDVKM. CDR3 length: 15 residues. This CDR3 reads CASSLGQGTLYGYTF. The CDR3 DNA follows: TGTGCCAGCAGTTTGGGGCAGGGGACCCTCTATGGCTACACCTTC.

V and J are TRBV7-2 and TRBJ2-3; possible D gene TRBD1, 6 bases. Germline values: CDR1 SGHTA, CDR2 FQGNSA. Trimming took 2 bases from V and 7 from J, leaving 16 bases between them. The CDR3 sequence is 15 residues long. The CDR3 DNA reads as TGTGCCAGCAGCTTAATGGCATTGGGGGCGTATACGCAGTATTTT. This translates into CASSLMALGAYTQYF.

The chain links TRBV27 to TRBJ1-5, with TRBD1 matching over 10 bases. The V segment lost 6 bases and the J segment 1 base; nucleotides outside the gene matches: 3. CDR3 size: 15 residues. Germline CDR1 reads MNHEY; CDR2 reads SMNVEV (reference sequence). The CDR3 bases are TGTGCCAGCAGGCTGACAGGGGGCAGCAATCAGCCCCAGCATTTT. Amino acids: CASRLTGGSNQPQHF.

J is TRBJ1-2 and V is TRBV28; D is unresolved. V was shortened by 5 bases and J by 5 bases, with 9 bases between the two germline ends. Germline CDR1 and CDR2: MDHEN and SYDVKM. The CDR3 has 12 residues. CDR3 DNA sequence: TGTGCCAGCAGTACCAACTATTATGGCTACACCTTC. Translating gives CASSTNYYGYTF.

This rearrangement joins TRBV5-1 to TRBJ2-7; weak D call: TRBD1 (7 bases). The germline V and J ends were trimmed by 7 bases and 2 bases, with 16 bases remaining between them. Germline values: CDR1 SGHRS, CDR2 YFSETQ. The CDR3 consists of 14 residues. CDR3: CASASGDSTYEQYF. The CDR3 DNA reads as TGCGCCAGCGCCTCGGGGGACAGCACCTACGAGCAGTACTTC.

This clone was observed a handful of times. The rearrangement links TRBV28 to TRBJ2-1, with D unclear. V was cut by 5 bases and J by 1 base, with 15 bases left in between. The CDR3 consists of 16 residues. Germline V lookup: CDR1 MDHEN, CDR2 SYDVKM. CDR3 region: CASSPPGQASYNEQFF. The CDR3 nucleotides are TGTGCCAGCAGTCCCCCTGGGCAGGCATCCTACAATGAGCAGTTCTTC.

J is TRBJ2-2 and V is TRBV2, with D possibly TRBD1 on 6 matching bases. From germline, CDR1 is SNHLY and CDR2 FYNNEI. Trimming cost V 4 bases and J 7 bases, with 13 bases left between them. The CDR3 is 14 residues long. CDR3 coding DNA: TGTGCCAGCAGTGTGGGGACAACTAGCGGGGAGCTGTTTTTT. It is translated as CASSVGTTSGELFF.

A few counts support this clone. The chain combines TRBV10-3 with TRBJ1-1; 9 positions match TRBD1. V lost 11 bases, J lost 0 bases, and 10 bases stayed unmatched. Germline-derived CDR1 and CDR2 are ENHRY and SYGVKD. The CDR3 sequence is 15 residues long. CDR3: CAAQGQGIMNTEAFF. The DNA for the CDR3 is TGTGCCGCCCAGGGACAGGGTATCATGAACACTGAAGCTTTCTTT.

V gene TRBV18 combines with J gene TRBJ2-7; tentatively, D is TRBD1 (6 bases). With 6 bases removed from V and 2 bases from J, the gap between germline ends came to 11 bases. The CDR3 sequence is 13 residues long. CDR1 is KGHSH and CDR2 is LQKENI in the germline V gene. The CDR3 loop is CASSQGITYEQYF. CDR3 sequence (DNA): TGTGCCAGCTCTCAGGGGATCACCTACGAGCAGTACTTC.

This clone was recorded once. This chain connects TRBV2 to TRBJ2-3; TRBD2 is a possible D gene (6 bases). CDR1 SNHLY and CDR2 FYNNEI come from the germline V gene. V lost 8 bases and J 2 bases, leaving 20 bases between the germline ends. This CDR3 has 16 amino acids. The CDR3 bases are TGTGCCAGCCTTACGAGAAGGGCGGGGCTCACAGATACGCAGTATTTT. This translates into CASLTRRAGLTDTQYF.

The chain recombines TRBV10-3 with TRBJ1-5; tentative D call: TRBD1 (5 bases). The CDR3 extends over 13 amino acids. V was cut by 6 bases and J by 7 bases, with 13 bases left in between. Germline CDR1 reads ENHRY; CDR2 reads SYGVKD. The CDR3 loop reads CAIRGVPGQPQHF. The CDR3 nucleotides read TGTGCCATCAGAGGGGTCCCAGGGCAGCCCCAGCATTTT.

J is TRBJ1-1 and V is TRBV19; TRBD1 matches at 8 bases. Trimming removed 5 bases from V and 4 bases from J; junction bases left unmatched: 12. The CDR3 has 16 amino acids. Germline CDR1 LNHDA, CDR2 SQIVND (reference sequence). CDR3 amino acids: CASSSGQGIVGTEAFF. Written as DNA, the CDR3 is TGTGCCAGTAGTTCCGGACAGGGAATTGTTGGCACTGAAGCTTTCTTT.

The rearrangement links TRBV19 to TRBJ2-7, with D possibly matching TRBD2 (5 bases). The CDR3 is 14 residues long. V shed 2 bases and J shed 6 bases, with 14 bases lying between them. The germline CDR1 and CDR2 sequences are LNHDA and SQIVND (reference sequence). CDR3 bases: TGTGCCAGTAGTATATTTGCTGGTGCGGGCGAGCAGTACTTC. This gives the protein CASSIFAGAGEQYF. Full variable domain (remainder filled in from reference TRBV19 and TRBJ2-7): DGGITQSPKYLFRKEGQNVTLSCEQNLNHDAMYWYRQDPGQGLRLIYYSQIVNDFQKGDIAEGYSVSREKKESFPLTVTSAQKNPTAFYLCASSIFAGAGEQYFGPGTRLTVT.